This TCR beta chain was captured by sequencing in a study of blood T cell repertoires in COVID-19. Study-level information: The United States, Italy and Spain supplied acute and convalescent COVID-19 samples.

Germline V lookup: CDR1 SGHTA, CDR2 FQGNSA. The ends were cut back, 5 bases at V and 1 base at J, with 14 bases in the middle. The CDR3 loop spans 15 amino acids. Original analysis: Reference gene primer amplification in the assay estimated nucleated cell counts. Here immunoSEQ multiplex PCR was the method, and the copy in TCRdb shows in-frame clones only, minus some. V and J calls and clone size are given by that table; D and trimming were obtained from the DNA. The table shows 200,000 to 300,000 clones, with around 84% occurring only once. The sequencing sample was made of peripheral blood. This clonotype was obtained from a man aged 60 to 69 with acute or convalescent COVID-19. The V call is TRBV7-2, the J call TRBJ1-1; D may be TRBD1 (6 bases). CDR3 sequence reads: CASSVLSTGNTEAFF. The CDR3 nucleotides read TGTGCCAGCAGCGTCCTATCGACAGGGAACACTGAAGCTTTCTTT.